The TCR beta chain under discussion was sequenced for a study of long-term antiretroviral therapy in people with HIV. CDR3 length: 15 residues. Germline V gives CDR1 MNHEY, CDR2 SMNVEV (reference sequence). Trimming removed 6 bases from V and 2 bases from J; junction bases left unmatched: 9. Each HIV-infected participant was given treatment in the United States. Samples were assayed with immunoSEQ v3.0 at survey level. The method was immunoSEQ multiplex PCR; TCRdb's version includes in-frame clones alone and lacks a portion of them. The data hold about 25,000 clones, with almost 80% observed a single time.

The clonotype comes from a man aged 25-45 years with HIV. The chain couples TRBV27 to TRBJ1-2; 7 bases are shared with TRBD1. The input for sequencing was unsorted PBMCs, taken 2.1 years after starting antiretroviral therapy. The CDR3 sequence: CASRPGQLRNYGYTF. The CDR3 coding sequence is TGTGCCAGCAGGCCGGGACAGTTGCGGAACTATGGCTACACCTTC.